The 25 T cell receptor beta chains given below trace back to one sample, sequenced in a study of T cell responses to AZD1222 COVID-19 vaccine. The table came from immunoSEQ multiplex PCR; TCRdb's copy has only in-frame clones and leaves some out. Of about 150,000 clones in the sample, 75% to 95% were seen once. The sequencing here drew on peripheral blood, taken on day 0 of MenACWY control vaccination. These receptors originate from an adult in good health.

The CDR3 loop is CASSLLFGLRTDTQYF. The CDR3 nucleotides read TGTGCCAGCAGCTTATTGTTCGGCTTGCGCACAGATACGCAGTATTTT. The chain recombines TRBV7-8 with TRBJ2-3; the D is unclear. This CDR3 spans 16 amino acids. The V gene lost 2 bases and the J gene lost 1 base, with 13 bases spanning the gap. Looked up from germline, CDR1 is SGHVS and CDR2 is FQNEAQ.

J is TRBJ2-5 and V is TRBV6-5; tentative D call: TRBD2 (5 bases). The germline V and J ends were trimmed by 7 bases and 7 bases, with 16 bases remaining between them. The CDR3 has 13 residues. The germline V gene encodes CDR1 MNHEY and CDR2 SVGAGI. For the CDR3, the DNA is TGTGCCAGCACGGTGTCTTACGGAGGGACCCAGTACTTC. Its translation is CASTVSYGGTQYF.

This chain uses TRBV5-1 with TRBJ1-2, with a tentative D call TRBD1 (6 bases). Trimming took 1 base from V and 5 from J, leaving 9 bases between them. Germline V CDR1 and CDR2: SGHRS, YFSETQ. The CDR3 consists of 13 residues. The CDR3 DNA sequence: TGCGCCAGCAGCTTGAACAGGGAATATGGCTACACCTTC. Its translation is CASSLNREYGYTF.

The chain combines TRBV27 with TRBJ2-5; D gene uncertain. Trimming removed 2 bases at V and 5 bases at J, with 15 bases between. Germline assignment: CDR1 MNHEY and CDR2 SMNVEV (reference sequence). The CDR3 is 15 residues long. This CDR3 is CASSLRWTVRETQYF. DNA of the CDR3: TGTGCCAGCAGTTTACGATGGACGGTCCGGGAGACCCAGTACTTC.

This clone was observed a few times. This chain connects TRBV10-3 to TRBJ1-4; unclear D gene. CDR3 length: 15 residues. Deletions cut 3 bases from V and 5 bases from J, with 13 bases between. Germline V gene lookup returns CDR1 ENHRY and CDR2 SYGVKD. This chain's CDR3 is CAISEGSGGNEKLFF. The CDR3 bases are TGTGCCATCAGTGAAGGGTCAGGAGGAAATGAAAAACTGTTTTTT.

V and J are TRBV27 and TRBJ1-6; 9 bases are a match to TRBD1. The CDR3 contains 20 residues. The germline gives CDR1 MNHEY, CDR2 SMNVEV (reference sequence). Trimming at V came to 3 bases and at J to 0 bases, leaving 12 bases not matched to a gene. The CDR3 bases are TGTGCCAGCAGTTTCTTCCCACTGACAGGGGGGAGCTCCTATAATTCACCCCTCCACTTT. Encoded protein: CASSFFPLTGGSSYNSPLHF.

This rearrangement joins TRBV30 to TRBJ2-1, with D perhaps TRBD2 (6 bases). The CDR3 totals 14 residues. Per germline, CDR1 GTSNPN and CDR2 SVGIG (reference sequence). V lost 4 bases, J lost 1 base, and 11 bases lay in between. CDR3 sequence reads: CAWMAGRSYNEQFF. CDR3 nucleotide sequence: TGTGCCTGGATGGCGGGAAGGTCCTACAATGAGCAGTTCTTC.

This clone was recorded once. Here the CDR3 reads CASSPKRERSNEQFF. In nucleotides, the CDR3 is TGTGCCAGCAGCCCCAAGCGGGAACGGTCCAATGAGCAGTTCTTC. The chain is built from TRBV7-9 and TRBJ2-1; 7 bases map to TRBD2. J was trimmed by 6 bases and V by 5 bases; bases with no gene match: 10. Germline V gives CDR1 SEHNR, CDR2 FQNEAQ (reference sequence). The CDR3 is made up of 15 amino acids.

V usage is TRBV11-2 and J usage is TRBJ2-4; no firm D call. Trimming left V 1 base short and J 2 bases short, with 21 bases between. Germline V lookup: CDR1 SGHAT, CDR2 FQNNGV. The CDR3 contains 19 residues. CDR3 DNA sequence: TGTGCCAGCAGCTTAGTCGCTGAAGCATCGGTTAGTTCCAAAAACATTCAGTACTTC. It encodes CASSLVAEASVSSKNIQYF. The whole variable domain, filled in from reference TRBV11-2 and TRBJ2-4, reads EAGVAQSPRYKIIEKRQSVAFWCNPISGHATLYWYQQILGQGPKLLIQFQNNGVVDDSQLPKDRFSAERLKGVDSTLKIQPAKLEDSAVYLCASSLVAEASVSSKNIQYFGAGTRLSVL.

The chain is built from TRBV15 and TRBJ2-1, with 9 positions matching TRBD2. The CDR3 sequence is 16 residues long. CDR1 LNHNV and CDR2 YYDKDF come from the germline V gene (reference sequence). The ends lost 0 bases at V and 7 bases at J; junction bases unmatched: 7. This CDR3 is CATSRDMGSGSNEQFF. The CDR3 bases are TGTGCCACCAGCAGAGATATGGGTAGCGGGAGTAATGAGCAGTTCTTC.

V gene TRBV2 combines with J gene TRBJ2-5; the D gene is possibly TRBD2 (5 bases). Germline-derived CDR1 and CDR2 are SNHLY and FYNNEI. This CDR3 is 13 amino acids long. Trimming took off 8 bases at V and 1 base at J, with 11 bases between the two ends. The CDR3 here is CASGKDFQETQYF. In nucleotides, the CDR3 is TGTGCCAGCGGCAAGGACTTCCAAGAGACCCAGTACTTC.

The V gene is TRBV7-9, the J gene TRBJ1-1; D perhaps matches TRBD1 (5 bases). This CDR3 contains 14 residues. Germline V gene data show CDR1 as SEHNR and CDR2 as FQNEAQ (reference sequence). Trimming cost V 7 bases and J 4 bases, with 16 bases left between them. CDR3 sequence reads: CASTVRGGPTEAFF. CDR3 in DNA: TGTGCCAGCACGGTGCGCGGGGGACCCACTGAAGCTTTCTTT.

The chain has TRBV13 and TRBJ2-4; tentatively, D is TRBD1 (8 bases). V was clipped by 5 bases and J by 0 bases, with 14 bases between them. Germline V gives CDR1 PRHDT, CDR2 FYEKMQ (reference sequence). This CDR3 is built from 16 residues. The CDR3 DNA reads TGTGCCAGCAGCAGCGGGACAGGTCTAGCCAAAAACATTCAGTACTTC. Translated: CASSSGTGLAKNIQYF.

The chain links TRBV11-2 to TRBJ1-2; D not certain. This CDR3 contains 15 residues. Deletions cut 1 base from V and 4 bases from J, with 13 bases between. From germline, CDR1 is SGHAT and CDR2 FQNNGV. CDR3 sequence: CASSLAYLDGYGYTF. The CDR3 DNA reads TGTGCCAGCAGCTTAGCTTACTTGGACGGCTATGGCTACACCTTC.

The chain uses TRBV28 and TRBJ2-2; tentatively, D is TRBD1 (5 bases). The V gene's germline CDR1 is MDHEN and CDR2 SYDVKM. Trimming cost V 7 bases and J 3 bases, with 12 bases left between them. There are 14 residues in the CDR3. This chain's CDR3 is CASTPPRDTGELFF. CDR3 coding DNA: TGTGCCAGCACACCTCCCAGGGACACCGGGGAGCTGTTTTTT.

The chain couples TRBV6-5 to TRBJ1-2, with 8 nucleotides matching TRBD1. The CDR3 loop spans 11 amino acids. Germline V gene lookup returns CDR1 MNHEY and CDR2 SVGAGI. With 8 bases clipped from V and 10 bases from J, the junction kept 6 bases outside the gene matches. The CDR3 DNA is TGTGCCAGCGGGAACAGGGGGTCCTACACCTTC. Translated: CASGNRGSYTF.

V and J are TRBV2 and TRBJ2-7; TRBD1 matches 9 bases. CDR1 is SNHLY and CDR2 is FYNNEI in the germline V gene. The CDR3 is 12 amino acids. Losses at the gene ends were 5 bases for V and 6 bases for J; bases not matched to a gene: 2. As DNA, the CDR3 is TGTGCCAGCAGTAGGGACAGGGCCGAGCAGTACTTC. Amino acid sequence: CASSRDRAEQYF.

CDR3 in amino acids: CASSQGYRDRTYQETQYF. For the CDR3, the DNA is TGCGCCAGCAGCCAAGGCTACCGGGACAGGACGTACCAAGAGACCCAGTACTTC. The genes are TRBV4-1 and TRBJ2-5; 8 bases are a match to TRBD1. The CDR3 consists of 18 residues. J gave up 0 bases and V 1 base, and 10 bases lay outside the gene matches. The germline V gene has CDR1 MGHRA and CDR2 YSYEKL.

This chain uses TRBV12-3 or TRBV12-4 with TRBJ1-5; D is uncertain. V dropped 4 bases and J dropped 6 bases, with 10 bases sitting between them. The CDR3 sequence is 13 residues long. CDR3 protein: CASSSARVQPQHF. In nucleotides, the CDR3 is TGTGCCAGCAGTTCCGCACGAGTTCAGCCCCAGCATTTT.

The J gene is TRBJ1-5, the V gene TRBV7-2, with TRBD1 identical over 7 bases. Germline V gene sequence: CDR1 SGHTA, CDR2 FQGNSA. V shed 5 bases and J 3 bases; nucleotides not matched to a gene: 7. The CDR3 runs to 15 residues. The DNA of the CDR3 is TGTGCCAGCAGCAGGACAGGTCAGAACAATCAGCCCCAGCATTTT. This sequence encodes CASSRTGQNNQPQHF.

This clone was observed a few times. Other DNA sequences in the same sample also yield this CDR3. The CDR3 loop is CASRGLAYEQYF. DNA of the CDR3: TGTGCCAGCAGGGGGCTGGCCTACGAGCAGTACTTC. The chain links TRBV27 to TRBJ2-7; possibly TRBD1 for D (5 bases). The V gene lost 6 bases and the J gene lost 2 bases, with 8 bases spanning the gap. CDR1 is MNHEY and CDR2 is SMNVEV in the germline V gene (reference sequence). CDR3 length equals 12 residues.

CDR3: CASSVVVGKGYEAFF. The DNA of the CDR3 is TGTGCCAGCAGCGTAGTAGTGGGCAAGGGTTATGAAGCTTTCTTT. The chain joins TRBV9 to TRBJ1-1; D ambiguous. V lost 0 bases and J 7 bases, leaving 16 bases between the germline ends. CDR1 and CDR2 (germline): SGDLS, YYNGEE. The CDR3 totals 15 residues.

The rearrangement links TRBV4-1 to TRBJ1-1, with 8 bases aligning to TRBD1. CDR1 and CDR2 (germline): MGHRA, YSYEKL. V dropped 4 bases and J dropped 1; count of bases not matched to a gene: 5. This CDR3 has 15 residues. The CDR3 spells CASSPSQGANTEAFF. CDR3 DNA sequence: TGCGCCAGCAGCCCATCTCAGGGGGCGAACACTGAAGCTTTCTTT.

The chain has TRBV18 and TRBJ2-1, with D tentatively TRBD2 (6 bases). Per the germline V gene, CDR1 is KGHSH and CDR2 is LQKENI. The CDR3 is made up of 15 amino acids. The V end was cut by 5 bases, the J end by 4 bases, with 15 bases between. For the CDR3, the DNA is TGTGCCAGCTCAGGTCCGGGGGAGAGGTACAATGAGCAGTTCTTC. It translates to CASSGPGERYNEQFF.

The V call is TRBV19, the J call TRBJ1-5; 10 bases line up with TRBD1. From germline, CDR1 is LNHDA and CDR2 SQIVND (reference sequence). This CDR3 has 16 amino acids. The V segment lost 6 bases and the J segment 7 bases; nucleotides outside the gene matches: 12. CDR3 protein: CASRPIDRGLEQPQHF. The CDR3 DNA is TGTGCCAGTAGACCTATCGACAGGGGGCTCGAACAGCCCCAGCATTTT.